The entry that follows covers one TCR beta chain sequence. This specimen comes from a study of T-cell reconstitution after alpha-beta-depleted transplantation in children. As it was prepared, the TCRbeta library received unique molecular identifiers. TCRdb re-called the PCR reads with MiXCR, one entry per CDR3 protein. The repertoire consists of about 350,000 distinct CDR3 sequences, with 10% to 15% occurring once and the leading ten covering 4% to 5.5%. Sequencing used PBMCs, obtained from the stem cell graft. The receptor was derived from a human donor who donated a stem cell graft to a child with Fanconi anemia.

The CDR3 coding sequence is TGTGCCAGCAGTTTAGCGGGCTCTTTAAATCAGCCCCAGCATTTT. Residues: CASSLAGSLNQPQHF. The chain links TRBV12-3 or TRBV12-4 to TRBJ1-5, with D uncertain. This CDR3 is 15 amino acids long. V was trimmed by 0 bases and J by 4 bases, leaving 10 bases between them.